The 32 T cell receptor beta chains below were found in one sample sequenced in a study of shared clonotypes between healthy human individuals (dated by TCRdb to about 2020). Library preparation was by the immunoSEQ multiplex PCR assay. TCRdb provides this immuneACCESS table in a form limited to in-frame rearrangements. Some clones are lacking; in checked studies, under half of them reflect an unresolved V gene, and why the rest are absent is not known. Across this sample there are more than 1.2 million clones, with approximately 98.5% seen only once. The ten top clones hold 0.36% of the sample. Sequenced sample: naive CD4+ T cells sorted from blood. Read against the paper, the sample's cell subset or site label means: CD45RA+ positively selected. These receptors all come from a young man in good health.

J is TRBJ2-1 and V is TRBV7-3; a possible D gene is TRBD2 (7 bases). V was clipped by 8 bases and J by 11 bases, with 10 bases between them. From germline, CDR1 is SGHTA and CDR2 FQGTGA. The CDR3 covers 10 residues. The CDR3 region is CASYGGQQFF. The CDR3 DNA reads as TGTGCCAGCTACGGGGGGCAGCAGTTCTTC. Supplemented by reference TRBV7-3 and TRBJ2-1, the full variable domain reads GAGVSQTPSNKVTEKGKYVELRCDPISGHTALYWYRQSLGQGPEFLIYFQGTGAADDSGLPNDRFFAVRPEGSVSTLKIQRTERGDSAVYLCASYGGQQFFGPGTRLTVL.

Written as DNA, the CDR3 is TGTGCCAGCAGCCAAGAGTGGGGGGCGTTCGAGCAGTACTTC. Translated, it gives CASSQEWGAFEQYF. The chain is built from TRBV14 and TRBJ2-7, with D possibly being TRBD1 or TRBD2 (6 bases each). The CDR3 totals 14 residues. Germline V gene lookup returns CDR1 SGHDN and CDR2 FVKESK. Trimming removed 0 bases at V and 6 bases at J, with 12 bases between.

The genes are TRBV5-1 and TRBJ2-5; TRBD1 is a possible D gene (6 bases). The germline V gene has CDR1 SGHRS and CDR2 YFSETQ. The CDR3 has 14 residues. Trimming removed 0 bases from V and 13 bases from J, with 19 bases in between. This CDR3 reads CASSLERTVSSLYF. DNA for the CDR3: TGCGCCAGCAGCTTGGAAAGGACAGTGTCGTCATTGTACTTC. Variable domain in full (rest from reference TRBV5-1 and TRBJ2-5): KAGVTQTPRYLIKTRGQQVTLSCSPISGHRSVSWYQQTPGQGLQFLFEYFSETQRNKGNFPGRFSGRQFSNSRSEMNVSTLELGDSALYLCASSLERTVSSLYFGPGTRLLVL.

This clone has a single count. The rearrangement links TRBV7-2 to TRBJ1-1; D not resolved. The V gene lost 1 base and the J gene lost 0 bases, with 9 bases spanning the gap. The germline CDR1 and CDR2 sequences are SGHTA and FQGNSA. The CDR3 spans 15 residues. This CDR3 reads CASSLEWTVNTEAFF. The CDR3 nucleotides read TGTGCCAGCAGCTTAGAGTGGACCGTGAACACTGAAGCTTTCTTT.

The CDR3, as DNA: TGTGCCAGTAGGCCCCTCAGGGAGAACACTGAAGCTTTCTTT. Its protein product is CASRPLRENTEAFF. The chain has TRBV19 and TRBJ1-1, with D perhaps matching TRBD1 (5 bases). The CDR3 spans 14 residues. Germline V gives CDR1 LNHDA, CDR2 SQIVND (reference sequence). V was shortened by 6 bases and J by 1 base, with 12 bases between the two germline ends.

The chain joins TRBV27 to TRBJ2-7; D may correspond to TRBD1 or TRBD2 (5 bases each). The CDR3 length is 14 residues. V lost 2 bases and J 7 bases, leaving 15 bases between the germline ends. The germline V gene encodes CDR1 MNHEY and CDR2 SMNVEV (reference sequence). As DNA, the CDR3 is TGTGCCAGCAGTTTAAGCGGACACCCACTGGAGCAGTACTTC. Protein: CASSLSGHPLEQYF.

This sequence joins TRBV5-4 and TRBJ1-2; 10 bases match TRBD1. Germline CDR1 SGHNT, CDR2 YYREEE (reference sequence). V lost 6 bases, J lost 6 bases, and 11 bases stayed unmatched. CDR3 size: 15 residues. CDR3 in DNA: TGTGCCAGCACCCTAGGCGGGACAGGGGAAAATGGCTACACCTTC. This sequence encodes CASTLGGTGENGYTF.

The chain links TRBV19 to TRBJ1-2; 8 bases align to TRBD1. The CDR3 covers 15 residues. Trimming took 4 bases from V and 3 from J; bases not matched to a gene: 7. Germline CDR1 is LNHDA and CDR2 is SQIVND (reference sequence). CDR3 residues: CASSTETGVHYGYTF. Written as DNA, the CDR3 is TGTGCCAGTAGTACAGAGACAGGGGTTCACTATGGCTACACCTTC.

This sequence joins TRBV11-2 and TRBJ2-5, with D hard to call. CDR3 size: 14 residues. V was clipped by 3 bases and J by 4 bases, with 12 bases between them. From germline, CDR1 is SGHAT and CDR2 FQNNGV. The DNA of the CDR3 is TGTGCCAGCAGCTTTGCAGGTGGATCAGAGACCCAGTACTTC. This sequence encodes CASSFAGGSETQYF.

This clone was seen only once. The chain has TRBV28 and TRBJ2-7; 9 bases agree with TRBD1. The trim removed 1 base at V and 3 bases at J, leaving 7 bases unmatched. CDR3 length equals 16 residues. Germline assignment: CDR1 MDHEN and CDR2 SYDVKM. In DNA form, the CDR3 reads TGTGCCAGCAGTTTATTTTCAGGACAGGGGCTCTACGAGCAGTACTTC. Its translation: CASSLFSGQGLYEQYF.

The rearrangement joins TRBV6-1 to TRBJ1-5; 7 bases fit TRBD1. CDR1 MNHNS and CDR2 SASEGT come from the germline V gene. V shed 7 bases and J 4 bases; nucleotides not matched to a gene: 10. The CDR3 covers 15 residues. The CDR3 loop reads CASNTGTVVNQPQHF. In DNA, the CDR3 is TGTGCCAGCAACACAGGGACAGTAGTAAATCAGCCCCAGCATTTT.

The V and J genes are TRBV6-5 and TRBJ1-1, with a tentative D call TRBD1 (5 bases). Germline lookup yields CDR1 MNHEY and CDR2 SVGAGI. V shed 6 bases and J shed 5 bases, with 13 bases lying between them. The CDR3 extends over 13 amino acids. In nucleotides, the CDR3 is TGTGCCAGCAGACCACAGGCGAATACTGAAGCTTTCTTT. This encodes CASRPQANTEAFF.

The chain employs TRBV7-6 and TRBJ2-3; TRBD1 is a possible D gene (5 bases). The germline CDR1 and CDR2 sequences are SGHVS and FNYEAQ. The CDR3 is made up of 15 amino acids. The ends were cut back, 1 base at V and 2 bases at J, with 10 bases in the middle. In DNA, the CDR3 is TGTGCCAGCAGCTTAGGACAGACCTTCACAGATACGCAGTATTTT. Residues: CASSLGQTFTDTQYF.

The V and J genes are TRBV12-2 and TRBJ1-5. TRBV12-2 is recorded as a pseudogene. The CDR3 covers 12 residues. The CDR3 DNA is TGTGCAAGTCGCTTCGCCGGTCAGCCCCAGCATTTT. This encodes CASRFAGQPQHF.

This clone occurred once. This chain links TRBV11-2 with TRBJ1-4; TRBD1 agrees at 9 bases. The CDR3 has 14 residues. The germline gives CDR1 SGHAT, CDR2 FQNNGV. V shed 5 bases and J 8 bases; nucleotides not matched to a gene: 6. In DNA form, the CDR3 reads TGTGCCAGCAGCCCTAACAGGGGGCGGGAAAAACTGTTTTTT. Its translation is CASSPNRGREKLFF.

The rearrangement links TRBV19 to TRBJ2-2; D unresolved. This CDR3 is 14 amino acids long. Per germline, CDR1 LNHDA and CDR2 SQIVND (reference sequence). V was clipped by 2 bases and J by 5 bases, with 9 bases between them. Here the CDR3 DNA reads TGTGCCAGTAGTATAAAGCGTCGGACCGGGGAGCTGTTTTTT. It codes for CASSIKRRTGELFF.

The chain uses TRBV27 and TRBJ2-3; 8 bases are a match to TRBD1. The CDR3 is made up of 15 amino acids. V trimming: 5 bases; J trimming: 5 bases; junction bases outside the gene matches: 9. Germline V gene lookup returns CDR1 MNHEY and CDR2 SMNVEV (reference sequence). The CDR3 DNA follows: TGTGCCAGCAGTCTAGACAGGGGTGTAGGAGATACGCAGTATTTT. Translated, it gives CASSLDRGVGDTQYF.

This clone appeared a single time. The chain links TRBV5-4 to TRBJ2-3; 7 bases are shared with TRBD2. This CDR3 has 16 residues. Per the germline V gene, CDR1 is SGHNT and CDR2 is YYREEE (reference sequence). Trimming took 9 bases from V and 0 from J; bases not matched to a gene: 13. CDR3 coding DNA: TGTGCCACCATCCATGGAGGGAGGGGTAGCACAGATACGCAGTATTTT. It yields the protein CATIHGGRGSTDTQYF.

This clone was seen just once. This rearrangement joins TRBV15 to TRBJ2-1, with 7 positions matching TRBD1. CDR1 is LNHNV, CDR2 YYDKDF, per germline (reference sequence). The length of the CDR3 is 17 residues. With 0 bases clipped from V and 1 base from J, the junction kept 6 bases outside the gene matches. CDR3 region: CATSRDLGTVSYNEQFF. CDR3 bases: TGTGCCACCAGCAGAGATCTTGGGACAGTATCCTACAATGAGCAGTTCTTC.

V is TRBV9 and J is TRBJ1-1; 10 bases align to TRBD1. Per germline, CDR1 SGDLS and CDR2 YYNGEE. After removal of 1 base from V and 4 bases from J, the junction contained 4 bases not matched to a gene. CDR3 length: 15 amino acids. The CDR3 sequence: CASSVLGTGATEAFF. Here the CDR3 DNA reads TGTGCCAGCAGCGTACTCGGGACAGGGGCCACTGAAGCTTTCTTT.

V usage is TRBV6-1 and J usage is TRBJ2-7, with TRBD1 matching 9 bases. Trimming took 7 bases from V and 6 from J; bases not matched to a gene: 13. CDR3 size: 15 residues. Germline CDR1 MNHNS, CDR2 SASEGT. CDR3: CASTIARDRVSEQYF. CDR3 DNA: TGTGCCAGCACTATCGCCCGGGACAGGGTGAGCGAGCAGTACTTC.

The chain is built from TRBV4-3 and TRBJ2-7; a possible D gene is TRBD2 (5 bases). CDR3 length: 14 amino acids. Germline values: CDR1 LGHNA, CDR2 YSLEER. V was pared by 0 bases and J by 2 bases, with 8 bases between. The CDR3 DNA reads TGCGCCAGCAGCCAAGATACTAGTCCCTACGAGCAGTACTTC. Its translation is CASSQDTSPYEQYF.

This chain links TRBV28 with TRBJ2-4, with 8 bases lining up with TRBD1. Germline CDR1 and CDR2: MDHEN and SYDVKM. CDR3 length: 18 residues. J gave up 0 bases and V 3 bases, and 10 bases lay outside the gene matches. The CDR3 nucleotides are TGTGCCAGCAGTTTTTTTGGGGGCAGGGGGCGAGCCAAAAACATTCAGTACTTC. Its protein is CASSFFGGRGRAKNIQYF.

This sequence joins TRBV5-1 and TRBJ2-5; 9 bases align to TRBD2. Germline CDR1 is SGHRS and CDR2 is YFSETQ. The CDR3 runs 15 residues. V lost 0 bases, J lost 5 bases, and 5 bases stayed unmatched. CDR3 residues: CASSLAAGGRETQYF. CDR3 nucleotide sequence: TGCGCCAGCAGCTTGGCCGCGGGAGGGAGGGAGACCCAGTACTTC.

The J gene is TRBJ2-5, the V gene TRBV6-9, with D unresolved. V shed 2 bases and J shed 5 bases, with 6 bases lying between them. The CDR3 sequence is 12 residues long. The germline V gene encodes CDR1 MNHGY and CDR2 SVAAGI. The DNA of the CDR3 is TGTGCCAGCAGTTATGTGCTCGAGACCCAGTACTTC. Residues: CASSYVLETQYF.

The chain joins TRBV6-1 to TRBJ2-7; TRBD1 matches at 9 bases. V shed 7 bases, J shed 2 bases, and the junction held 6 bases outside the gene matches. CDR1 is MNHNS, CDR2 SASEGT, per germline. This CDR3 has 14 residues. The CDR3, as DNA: TGTGCCAGCACGAGGGACAGGGTGACCTACGAGCAGTACTTC. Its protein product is CASTRDRVTYEQYF.

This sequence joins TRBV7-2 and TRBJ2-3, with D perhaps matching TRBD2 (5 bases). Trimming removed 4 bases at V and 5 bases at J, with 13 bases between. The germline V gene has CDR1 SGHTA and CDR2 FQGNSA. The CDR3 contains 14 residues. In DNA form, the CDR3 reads TGTGCCAGCAGCTGGGCGCCGGCGGGAGATACGCAGTATTTT. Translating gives CASSWAPAGDTQYF.

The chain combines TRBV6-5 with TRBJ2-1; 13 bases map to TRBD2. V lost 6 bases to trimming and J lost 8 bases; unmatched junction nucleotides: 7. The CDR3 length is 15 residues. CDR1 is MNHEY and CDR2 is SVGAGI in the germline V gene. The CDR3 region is CASSRTSGSTHEQFF. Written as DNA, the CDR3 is TGTGCCAGCAGCCGGACTAGCGGGAGTACCCATGAGCAGTTCTTC.

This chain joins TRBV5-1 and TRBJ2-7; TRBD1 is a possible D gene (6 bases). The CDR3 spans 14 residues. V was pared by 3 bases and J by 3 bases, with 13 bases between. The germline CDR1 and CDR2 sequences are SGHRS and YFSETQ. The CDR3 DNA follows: TGCGCCAGCAGCTCTGCAGGGGATTTCTACGAGCAGTACTTC. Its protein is CASSSAGDFYEQYF.

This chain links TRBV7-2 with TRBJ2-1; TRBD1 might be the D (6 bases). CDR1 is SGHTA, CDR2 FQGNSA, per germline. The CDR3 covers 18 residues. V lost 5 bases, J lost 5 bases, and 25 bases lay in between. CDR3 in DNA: TGTGCCAGCAGCCTCCCCCCGGACAGCTTTTTAACCAACAATGAGCAGTTCTTC. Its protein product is CASSLPPDSFLTNNEQFF.

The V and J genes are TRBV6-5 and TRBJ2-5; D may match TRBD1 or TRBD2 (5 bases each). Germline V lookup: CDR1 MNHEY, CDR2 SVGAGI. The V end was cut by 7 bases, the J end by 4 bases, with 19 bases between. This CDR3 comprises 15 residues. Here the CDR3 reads CASMNRGVLGETQYF. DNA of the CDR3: TGTGCCAGCATGAACAGAGGGGTTCTAGGAGAGACCCAGTACTTC.

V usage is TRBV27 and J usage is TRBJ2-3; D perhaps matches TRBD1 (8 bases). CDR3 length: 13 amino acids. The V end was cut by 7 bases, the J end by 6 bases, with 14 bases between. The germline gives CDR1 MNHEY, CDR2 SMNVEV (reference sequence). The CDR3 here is CASNHRGGDTQYF. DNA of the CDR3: TGTGCCAGCAACCACAGGGGGGGTGATACGCAGTATTTT.